This is a list of T cell receptor beta chains from one sample in a study of CD8+CD57+ T cells in acquired aplastic anemia. TCRdb analysed the reads with MiXCR anew, one entry per CDR3 protein. The table records 150,000 to 200,000 distinct CDR3 sequences, 64% of them present only once. The sequencing input was sorted CD4+, CD8+, or CD8+CD57+ T cells (not recorded which) from PBMCs. These receptor sequences come from a human donor with severe aplastic anemia or a healthy control (not recorded which). CDR3s include the opening cysteine and the closing phenylalanine or tryptophan. D genes are given only for firm matches. The size of a clone is reported for some rows only, either as once, few or many, or as a class for expanded clones.

j_call v_call d_call clone_size cdr3_nt cdr3_aa
TRBJ1-2 TRBV7-9 TRBD1 - TGTGCCAGCAGCTCAGGGGGCCCACTCTATGGCTACACCTTC CASSSGGPLYGYTF
TRBJ2-7 TRBV10-1 - - TGCGCCAGCAGTGCGGCAGCGAAGCCTTACGAGCAGTACTTC CASSAAAKPYEQYF
TRBJ2-3 TRBV19 - - TGTGCCAGTAGTCCCCAGGTTTACCCCGCAGATACGCAGTATTTT CASSPQVYPADTQYF
TRBJ1-6 TRBV7-6 - - TGTACCAGCAGCATCAGCGACTATAATTCACCCCTCCACTTT CTSSISDYNSPLHF
TRBJ2-1 TRBV29-1 - - TGCAGCGTTGGGAGTCAGGCCACCTACAATGAGCAGTTCTTC CSVGSQATYNEQFF
TRBJ1-1 TRBV12-3/TRBV12-4 - - TGTGCCAGCAGTTTAGACACGCTGCCTGAAGAGGCTTTCTTT CASSLDTLPEEAFF
TRBJ2-5 TRBV12-5 TRBD2 - TGTGCTAGTGGTTCACGGGGGGGCTCAGAAGAGACCCAGTACTTC CASGSRGGSEETQYF
TRBJ1-1 TRBV12-3/TRBV12-4 TRBD1 many TGTGCCAGCATTTGGGACAGGGGAACTGAAGCTTTCTTT CASIWDRGTEAFF
TRBJ2-7 TRBV28 TRBD2 few TGTGCCAGCAGTGTACTGGGACTAGCGGGTACTTACGAGCAGTACTTC CASSVLGLAGTYEQYF
TRBJ2-7 TRBV9 - - TGTGCCAGCGGCGGAGGCCAGGGGACCTACGAGCAGTACTTC CASGGGQGTYEQYF
TRBJ2-1 TRBV5-1 - - TGCGCCAGCAGCTTGATCCCAAATAGATATGAGCAGTTCTTC CASSLIPNRYEQFF
TRBJ2-7 TRBV5-1 - - TGCGCCAGCAGCAACGGCTTCTACGAGCAGTACTTC CASSNGFYEQYF
TRBJ1-6 TRBV7-8 - - TGTGCCAGCAGCTTGAGGGGAAGGGATTCACCCCTCCACTTT CASSLRGRDSPLHF
TRBJ1-4 TRBV7-6 - many TGTGCCAGCAGCTCATTGTTAGAAACTAATGAAAAACTGTTTTTT CASSSLLETNEKLFF
TRBJ2-1 TRBV4-1 TRBD2 many TGCGCCAGCAGCCAAGAAGGAGCGGGGCTTGGTGAGCAGTTCTTC CASSQEGAGLGEQFF
TRBJ1-6 TRBV7-2 - few TGTGCCAGCAGCTTAAAATGGGCCAATTCACCCCTCCACTTT CASSLKWANSPLHF
TRBJ1-1 TRBV19 - many TGTGCCAGTAGATCCTTGACCGACAGGAACACTGAAGCTTTCTTT CASRSLTDRNTEAFF
TRBJ2-7 TRBV11-2 - many TGTGCCAGCAGCCGTGGGGGTTACGCCTCCGAGCAGTACTTC CASSRGGYASEQYF
TRBJ1-2 TRBV6-4 - - TGTGCCAGCAGTTACTCCACAGGGAGAAACCCAGTGGGCTACACCTTC CASSYSTGRNPVGYTF
TRBJ1-4 TRBV7-9 - - TGTGCCAGCAGCTTAAAGGACAATCACCGCCGGGGGAACGAAAAACTGTTTTTT CASSLKDNHRRGNEKLFF
TRBJ2-6 TRBV4-2 - - TGTGCCAGCAGCCCTAGGACGCAGGCAAGCTCTGGGGCCAACGTCCTGACTTTC CASSPRTQASSGANVLTF
TRBJ1-5 TRBV7-2 TRBD1 - TGTGCCAGCAGCCGACGACAGGGGGTGAATAGCAATCAGCCTCAGCATTTT CASSRRQGVNSNQPQHF
TRBJ2-5 TRBV6-1 - many TGTGCCAGCTCCAATTGGAGTTGGGAGACCCAGTACTTC CASSNWSWETQYF
TRBJ2-7 TRBV12-3/TRBV12-4 TRBD2 - TGTGCCAGCAGTTTAGCCGAGCGGGGGTCCTACGAGCAGTACTTC CASSLAERGSYEQYF
TRBJ2-7 TRBV20-1 TRBD1 once TGCAGTGCTAGAGATATGTTGGGACAGGGGAGCTCCTACGAGCAGTACTTC CSARDMLGQGSSYEQYF
TRBJ2-5 TRBV2 TRBD2 - TGTGCCAGCAGCCTAGCGGGGGGGCATGGAGAGACCCAGTACTTC CASSLAGGHGETQYF
TRBJ2-7 TRBV15 - few TGTGCCACCAGCAGAGATAGGGCAGCCTACGAGCAGTACTTC CATSRDRAAYEQYF
TRBJ2-7 TRBV20-1 - few TGCAGTGCCGCTAATGGGTTTCGGTCGACCTACGAGCAGTACTTC CSAANGFRSTYEQYF
TRBJ2-7 TRBV7-9 - few TGTGCCAGCAACAAGGGGGGCAACGAGCAGTACTTC CASNKGGNEQYF
TRBJ2-7 TRBV10-2 - - TGCGCCAGCAGTGAGTCCCTACAAGGTGCCTACGAGCAGTACTTC CASSESLQGAYEQYF
TRBJ2-1 TRBV20-1 TRBD1 many TGCAGTGCTCCGAGACAGGGTGGGGATGAGCAGTTCTTC CSAPRQGGDEQFF
TRBJ1-5 TRBV19 - - TGTGCCAGTAGTCACTGGGGTGTTAGCCAGCACCAGCATTTT CASSHWGVSQHQHF
TRBJ2-3 TRBV7-3 - - TGTGCCAGCAGCCCTAGGGGTGGTACACAAGATACGCAGTATTTT CASSPRGGTQDTQYF
TRBJ2-3 TRBV20-1 - - TGCAGTGCCAGCAGCGGGCCTAGCACAGATACGCAGTATTTT CSASSGPSTDTQYF
TRBJ2-2 TRBV7-6 TRBD1 - TGTGCCAGCAGCCCGGGACAGGGGGCGGACACCGGGGAGCTGTTTTTT CASSPGQGADTGELFF
TRBJ1-1 TRBV5-5 - few TGTGCCAGCAGCTTAATCTGGGAGAACACTGAAGCTTTCTTT CASSLIWENTEAFF
TRBJ2-1 TRBV19 TRBD2 - TGTGCCAGTAGTATAACTAGCGGGAAACACAATGAGCAGTTCTTC CASSITSGKHNEQFF
TRBJ1-1 TRBV5-1 TRBD1 - TGCGCCAGCGGAGCCAGGGGGGAGGTGAACACTGAAGCTTTCTTT CASGARGEVNTEAFF
TRBJ2-1 TRBV14 - - TGTGCCAGCAGCCAGGGGGGGCCCCACAATGAGCAGTTCTTC CASSQGGPHNEQFF
TRBJ1-1 TRBV4-1 - once TGCGCCAGCAGCCAAGAGGTGGGGGAACAGGGAATGAACACTGAAGCTTTCTTT CASSQEVGEQGMNTEAFF
TRBJ1-1 TRBV7-2 - few TGTGCCAGCGGGTGGAAAACTGAAGCTTTCTTT CASGWKTEAFF
TRBJ2-3 TRBV7-9 TRBD2 many TGTGCCAGCAGCTTCGGACTAGCGGTTACAGATACGCAGTATTTT CASSFGLAVTDTQYF
TRBJ2-1 TRBV4-2 TRBD2 - TGTGCCAGCAGCCAGGGGACTAGCGGGGGGGCGTATGAGCAGTTCTTC CASSQGTSGGAYEQFF
TRBJ2-7 TRBV20-1 TRBD2 - TGCAGTGCGCGTGGACTAGCGGGAGAGTCCGGGGAGCAGTACTTC CSARGLAGESGEQYF
TRBJ2-1 TRBV20-1 - - TGCAGTGCTAGAGACATACAACACTACAATGAGCAGTTCTTC CSARDIQHYNEQFF
TRBJ1-1 TRBV19 - many TGTGCCAGTAGTATTTGGGGCCGATATATGAACACTGAAGCTTTCTTT CASSIWGRYMNTEAFF
TRBJ2-1 TRBV12-3/TRBV12-4 - once TGTGCCAGCAGCTCGAGACGACAGGAGCAGTTCTTC CASSSRRQEQFF
TRBJ2-2 TRBV10-3 TRBD2 - TGTGCCATCAGTGAGGTCTCGAGCGGGGCGACCGGGGAGCTGTTTTTT CAISEVSSGATGELFF
TRBJ2-1 TRBV4-3 TRBD1 many TGCGCCAGCAGCCAAGAAGGACAGGGGGCTTACGGGCAGTTCTTC CASSQEGQGAYGQFF
TRBJ2-2 TRBV7-9 - - TGTGCCAGCAGCTTAATCCTGGTCGGGGAGCTGTTTTTT CASSLILVGELFF
TRBJ2-2 TRBV6-2/TRBV6-3 TRBD1 many TGTGCCAGCAGTGCGACAGGGCGAGGCACCGGGGAGCTGTTTTTT CASSATGRGTGELFF
TRBJ2-2 TRBV2 TRBD2 - TGTGCCAGCAGTTCCCGACTAGCGGGGAACACCGGGGAGCTGTTTTTT CASSSRLAGNTGELFF
TRBJ1-1 TRBV6-2/TRBV6-3 - many TGTGCCAGCCTAGACCCGTGGGACACTGAAGCTTTCTTT CASLDPWDTEAFF
TRBJ1-5 TRBV20-1 - - TGCAGTGCTAGAGATAGGGTTGGCAATCAGCCCCAGCATTTT CSARDRVGNQPQHF